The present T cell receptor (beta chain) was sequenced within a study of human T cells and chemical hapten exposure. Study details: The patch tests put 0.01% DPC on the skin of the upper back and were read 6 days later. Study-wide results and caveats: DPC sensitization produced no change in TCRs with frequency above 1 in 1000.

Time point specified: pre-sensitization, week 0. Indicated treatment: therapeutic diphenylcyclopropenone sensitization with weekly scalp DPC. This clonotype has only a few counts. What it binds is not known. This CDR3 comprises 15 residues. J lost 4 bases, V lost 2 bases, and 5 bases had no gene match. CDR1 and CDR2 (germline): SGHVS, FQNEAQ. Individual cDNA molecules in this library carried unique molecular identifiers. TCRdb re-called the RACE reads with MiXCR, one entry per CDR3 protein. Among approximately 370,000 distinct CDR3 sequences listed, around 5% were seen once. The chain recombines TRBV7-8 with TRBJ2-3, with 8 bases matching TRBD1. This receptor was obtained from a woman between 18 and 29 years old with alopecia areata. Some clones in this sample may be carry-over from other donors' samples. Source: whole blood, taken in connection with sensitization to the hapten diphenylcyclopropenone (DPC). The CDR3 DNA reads TGTGCCAGCAGCTTACGGGACAGGAGCTCAGATACGCAGTATTTT. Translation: CASSLRDRSSDTQYF.